A single T cell receptor beta chain is shown here with its context. The CDR3 runs to 14 residues. From germline, CDR1 is DFQATT and CDR2 SNEGSKA (reference sequence). V was trimmed by 6 bases and J by 5 bases, leaving 17 bases between them. The sample comes from a study of blood T cells in healthy people across ages. A second about 7 to 12 cycle PCR used barcoded and J-beta primers. TCRdb reprocessed the 5' RACE reads via MiXCR and lists one record per CDR3 protein. Altogether under 2 million distinct CDR3 sequences are present, around 36% being singletons, with the ten largest covering around 11%. The sequenced sample consisted of blood. The TCR originated in a woman aged 25-40 years in good health. The chain is built from TRBV20-1 and TRBJ2-1; tentative D call: TRBD2 (5 bases). The CDR3 DNA is TGCAGTGCCTGGGTCACCCCCGGGAACAATGAGCAGTTCTTC. Encoded protein: CSAWVTPGNNEQFF.